The 32 T cell receptor beta chains below all came from one sample that was sequenced in a study of cytomegalovirus exposure and HLA in healthy donors. Both 60 Vbeta primers and 13 Jbeta primers went into the PCR. Method: immunoSEQ multiplex PCR; TCRdb's copy keeps in-frame clones and lacks some. This table lists under 200,000 clones. The material sequenced was PBMCs. These receptors all stem from a man aged 25-45 years in good health and CMV-seronegative.

This chain links TRBV19 with TRBJ2-3; 10 nucleotides agree with TRBD1. Per the germline V gene, CDR1 is LNHDA and CDR2 is SQIVND (reference sequence). This CDR3 spans 15 amino acids. V was clipped by 10 bases and J by 4 bases; unmatched bases: 11. The DNA of the CDR3 is TGTGCCACCAAAGAGACAGGGGGCCGCGCAGATACGCAGTATTTT. Translated, it gives CATKETGGRADTQYF.

The genes are TRBV7-2 and TRBJ1-2, with TRBD1 as a possible D gene (6 bases). Germline V CDR1 and CDR2: SGHTA, FQGNSA. V lost 2 bases and J 8 bases, leaving 12 bases between the germline ends. The CDR3 covers 13 residues. This chain's CDR3 is CASSLQGRRGYTF. The CDR3 coding sequence is TGTGCCAGCAGCTTACAGGGGCGCAGGGGCTACACCTTC.

V gene TRBV18 combines with J gene TRBJ1-5; the D is unclear. The ends were cut back, 3 bases at V and 2 bases at J, with 8 bases in the middle. This CDR3 region has 14 residues. From germline, CDR1 is KGHSH and CDR2 LQKENI. CDR3 coding DNA: TGTGCCAGCTCACCGAACGGGGGCAATCAGCCCCAGCATTTT. As protein: CASSPNGGNQPQHF.

This clone is medium-sized by frequency. V and J are TRBV6-4 and TRBJ1-2; 7 bases fit TRBD1. The CDR3 has 14 amino acids. Germline CDR1 MRHNA, CDR2 SNTAGT. V lost 2 bases and J lost 6; bases outside the gene matches: 6. CDR3 DNA: TGTGCCAGCAGTGACGGACAGGAATCAGATGGCTACACCTTC. It encodes CASSDGQESDGYTF.

The genes are TRBV27 and TRBJ1-4, with D perhaps matching TRBD1 (5 bases). Germline V lookup: CDR1 MNHEY, CDR2 SMNVEV (reference sequence). The CDR3 sequence is 15 residues long. V was pared by 6 bases and J by 7 bases, with 18 bases between. Written as DNA, the CDR3 is TGTGCCAGCAGCCGAGAACGGGGGAGAGGTGAAAAACTGTTTTTT. Translating gives CASSRERGRGEKLFF. Supplemented by reference TRBV27 and TRBJ1-4, the full variable domain reads EAQVTQNPRYLITVTGKKLTVTCSQNMNHEYMSWYRQDPGLGLRQIYYSMNVEVTDKGDVPEGYKVSRKEKRNFPLILESPSPNQTSLYFCASSRERGRGEKLFFGSGTQLSVL.

Notes on this clone: Other DNA sequences in this sample translate to the same CDR3. The V and J genes are TRBV4-2 and TRBJ2-7; 11 nucleotides line up with TRBD2. Germline assignment: CDR1 LGHNA and CDR2 YNFKEQ. This CDR3 region has 17 residues. Trimming took 0 bases from V and 12 from J; bases not matched to a gene: 16. CDR3 DNA sequence: TGTGCCAGCAGCCAAGATTATGTTGGGCTAGCGGGAGGAAGCTTGTACTTC. This encodes CASSQDYVGLAGGSLYF.

The rearrangement joins TRBV19 to TRBJ1-2; 12 positions agree with TRBD1. This CDR3 has 15 amino acids. CDR1 is LNHDA and CDR2 is SQIVND in the germline V gene (reference sequence). V lost 5 bases, J lost 4 bases, and 5 bases stayed unmatched. The CDR3 protein is CASSSPGQGAYGYTF. CDR3 sequence (DNA): TGTGCCAGTAGTTCCCCGGGACAGGGGGCCTATGGCTACACCTTC.

The CDR3 coding sequence is TGTGCCAGCAGCTCCCTCCTCAGGGGAGAGCAGTTCTTC. Translating it yields CASSSLLRGEQFF. The chain couples TRBV11-2 to TRBJ2-1, with D maybe TRBD1 (6 bases). The CDR3 has 13 residues. Germline CDR1 SGHAT, CDR2 FQNNGV. The V end was cut by 4 bases, the J end by 10 bases, with 14 bases between.

This rearrangement joins TRBV29-1 to TRBJ2-7; tentatively, D is TRBD2 (5 bases). Trimming removed 5 bases at V and 0 bases at J, with 8 bases between. The germline CDR1 and CDR2 sequences are SQVTM and ANQGSEA. This CDR3 has 12 amino acids. The CDR3 DNA reads as TGCAGCGTTCGGGAATACTCCTACGAGCAGTACTTC. Protein: CSVREYSYEQYF.

J is TRBJ1-3 and V is TRBV11-3; D call uncertain. Deletions cut 0 bases from V and 1 base from J, with 7 bases between. The CDR3 is 15 residues long. Germline V gene data show CDR1 as SGHNT and CDR2 as YENEEA. The CDR3 nucleotides are TGTGCCAGCAGCTTAGAGGGCATATCTGGAAACACCATATATTTT. Amino acid sequence: CASSLEGISGNTIYF.

The genes are TRBV5-1 and TRBJ1-3; TRBD1 matches at 7 bases. The CDR3 runs to 17 residues. Germline trimming cut 4 bases from V and 0 bases from J; bases unmatched to any gene: 10. The V gene's germline CDR1 is SGHRS and CDR2 YFSETQ. The CDR3 reads CASSPTPGTASGNTIYF. CDR3 nucleotides: TGCGCCAGCAGCCCGACTCCCGGGACAGCCTCTGGAAACACCATATATTTT.

The chain links TRBV28 to TRBJ1-2; D is possibly TRBD1 (5 bases). The V and J ends lost 2 bases and 5 bases respectively, with 12 bases between them. This CDR3 comprises 14 residues. Germline CDR1 is MDHEN and CDR2 is SYDVKM. For the CDR3, the DNA is TGTGCCAGCAGTTTAATGGAGGGGCCGTATGGCTACACCTTC. Encoded protein: CASSLMEGPYGYTF.

The chain recombines TRBV6-1 with TRBJ1-5, with 7 positions matching TRBD1. J gave up 3 bases and V 1 base, and 3 bases lay outside the gene matches. CDR3 length: 15 amino acids. Germline V gene lookup returns CDR1 MNHNS and CDR2 SASEGT. The CDR3 DNA is TGTGCCAGCAGTGAAGTAGGGACAGACAATCAGCCCCAGCATTTT. The encoded protein is CASSEVGTDNQPQHF.

The gene calls are TRBV5-4 and TRBJ2-7; 7 bases agree with TRBD1. This CDR3 region has 12 residues. With V trimmed by 4 bases and J by 10 bases, 8 bases remained unmatched. CDR1 and CDR2 from the germline V gene are SGHNT and YYREEE (reference sequence). For the CDR3, the DNA is TGTGCCAGCAGCACCGGACAGGACGCTCAGTACTTC. Protein sequence: CASSTGQDAQYF.

The chain employs TRBV6-4 and TRBJ2-2; TRBD2 matches 10 bases. The CDR3 consists of 15 residues. CDR1 and CDR2 from the germline V gene are MRHNA and SNTAGT. The trim removed 5 bases at V and 4 bases at J, leaving 4 bases unmatched. The CDR3 loop reads CASSWLAGATGELFF. In DNA form, the CDR3 reads TGTGCCAGCAGTTGGCTAGCGGGAGCCACCGGGGAGCTGTTTTTT.

The chain is built from TRBV6-1 and TRBJ2-7; the D gene is possibly TRBD1 (5 bases). The germline CDR1 and CDR2 sequences are MNHNS and SASEGT. Between the trimmed V and J ends, which lost 8 bases and 0 bases, there was a span of 11 bases. The CDR3 is made up of 13 amino acids. The CDR3 sequence is CASGQGRSYEQYF. In nucleotides, the CDR3 is TGTGCCAGCGGCCAGGGTCGCTCCTACGAGCAGTACTTC.

V is TRBV7-8 and J is TRBJ2-7, with TRBD2 identical over 11 bases. Trimming took 6 bases from V and 0 from J; bases not matched to a gene: 7. The CDR3 contains 16 residues. The V gene's germline CDR1 is SGHVS and CDR2 FQNEAQ. CDR3 sequence reads: CASRTFGTSGSYEQYF. The CDR3 DNA reads as TGTGCCAGCAGGACCTTTGGGACTAGCGGCTCCTACGAGCAGTACTTC.

The chain employs TRBV6-1 and TRBJ2-5; 9 bases align to TRBD1. The J call is in doubt because the DNA end fits TRBJ2-7 better. Germline V gene sequence: CDR1 MNHNS, CDR2 SASEGT. The CDR3 has 13 residues. The CDR3 nucleotides are TGTGCCAGCACCGGGACAGGGACCTACGAGCAGTACTTC. Translating it yields CASTGTGTYEQYF.

The chain is built from TRBV10-3 and TRBJ1-1; D uncertain. The ends were cut back, 3 bases at V and 3 bases at J, with 14 bases in the middle. The length of the CDR3 is 15 residues. Germline V gene lookup returns CDR1 ENHRY and CDR2 SYGVKD. CDR3 sequence: CAISEIRTRDTEAFF. CDR3 DNA sequence: TGTGCCATCAGTGAAATTAGGACTCGGGACACTGAAGCTTTCTTT.

The chain uses TRBV29-1 and TRBJ2-1, with 8 bases aligning to TRBD1. With V trimmed by 5 bases and J by 5 bases, 8 bases remained unmatched. The CDR3 totals 14 residues. Germline CDR1 is SQVTM and CDR2 is ANQGSEA. CDR3 in amino acids: CSVPPGGADNEQFF. CDR3 coding DNA: TGCAGCGTTCCCCCAGGGGGCGCGGACAATGAGCAGTTCTTC.

This chain links TRBV4-3 with TRBJ1-1; D is uncertain. V was cut by 2 bases and J by 2 bases, with 6 bases left in between. Per the germline V gene, CDR1 is LGHNA and CDR2 is YSLEER. The CDR3 consists of 13 residues. The CDR3 bases are TGCGCCAGCAGCCAATCAGGCAACACTGAAGCTTTCTTT. Protein: CASSQSGNTEAFF.

V usage is TRBV11-2 and J usage is TRBJ2-5, with D uncertain. Germline V gives CDR1 SGHAT, CDR2 FQNNGV. The V and J ends lost 6 bases and 0 bases respectively, with 11 bases between them. The CDR3 runs to 14 residues. This chain's CDR3 is CASRAQKYQETQYF. In DNA form, the CDR3 reads TGTGCCAGCAGAGCGCAGAAGTACCAAGAGACCCAGTACTTC.

The chain's CDR3 is CASSSKTGVNSPLHF. The CDR3 region has the DNA TGCGCCAGCAGTTCTAAGACAGGGGTCAATTCACCCCTCCACTTT. V gene TRBV4-1 combines with J gene TRBJ1-6; 8 nucleotides line up with TRBD1. The CDR3 spans 15 residues. The V gene's germline CDR1 is MGHRA and CDR2 YSYEKL. The ends lost 6 bases at V and 7 bases at J; junction bases unmatched: 8.

The chain carries TRBV28 and TRBJ2-1; 8 bases agree with TRBD2. This CDR3 comprises 15 residues. Germline V gene lookup returns CDR1 MDHEN and CDR2 SYDVKM. V lost 1 base to trimming and J lost 6 bases; unmatched junction nucleotides: 5. CDR3 sequence: CASSLYASGSNEQFF. The CDR3 DNA is TGTGCCAGCAGTTTATATGCTAGCGGGTCCAATGAGCAGTTCTTC.

The V gene is TRBV11-2, the J gene TRBJ2-5; the match to TRBD2 covers 12 bases. The CDR3 loop spans 19 amino acids. Germline lookup yields CDR1 SGHAT and CDR2 FQNNGV. After removal of 1 base from V and 0 bases from J, the junction contained 9 bases not matched to a gene. For the CDR3, the DNA is TGTGCCAGCAGCTTAGGCTCGGGACTAGCGGGTTTAAACCAAGAGACCCAGTACTTC. Translated, it gives CASSLGSGLAGLNQETQYF.

This chain uses TRBV27 with TRBJ1-1; no definite D call. Germline assignment: CDR1 MNHEY and CDR2 SMNVEV (reference sequence). Trimming cost V 2 bases and J 2 bases, with 9 bases left between them. CDR3 length: 14 residues. CDR3 amino acids: CASSLEGSNTEAFF. CDR3 sequence (DNA): TGTGCCAGCAGTTTAGAGGGTTCTAACACTGAAGCTTTCTTT.

This chain links TRBV19 with TRBJ2-1, with 11 positions matching TRBD2. CDR3 size: 14 residues. V shed 4 bases and J 9 bases; nucleotides not matched to a gene: 5. Germline V gene lookup returns CDR1 LNHDA and CDR2 SQIVND (reference sequence). The CDR3 spells CASSKTSGRGEQFF. In DNA form, the CDR3 reads TGTGCCAGTAGTAAAACTAGCGGGAGAGGTGAGCAGTTCTTC.

J is TRBJ2-1 and V is TRBV2; 7 bases are a match to TRBD2. CDR3 length equals 16 residues. CDR1 is SNHLY and CDR2 is FYNNEI in the germline V gene. V was clipped by 6 bases and J by 0 bases; unmatched bases: 8. CDR3: CASRTLAASSYNEQFF. DNA for the CDR3: TGTGCCAGCAGGACTCTAGCGGCGAGCTCCTACAATGAGCAGTTCTTC. Full variable domain (remainder filled in from reference TRBV2 and TRBJ2-1): EPEVTQTPSHQVTQMGQEVILRCVPISNHLYFYWYRQILGQKVEFLVSFYNNEISEKSEIFDDQFSVERPDGSNFTLKIRSTKLEDSAMYFCASRTLAASSYNEQFFGPGTRLTVL.

The chain recombines TRBV9 with TRBJ2-5; D not certain. V shed 4 bases and J shed 4 bases, with 20 bases lying between them. The CDR3 is 16 amino acids. Germline CDR1 reads SGDLS; CDR2 reads YYNGEE. CDR3 DNA sequence: TGTGCCAGCAGCACCGGTTACAGAGCCTTCCGAGAGACCCAGTACTTC. Its translation is CASSTGYRAFRETQYF. The full variable domain, with the rest looked up from reference TRBV9 and TRBJ2-5, is DSGVTQTPKHLITATGQRVTLRCSPRSGDLSVYWYQQSLDQGLQFLIQYYNGEERAKGNILERFSAQQFPDLHSELNLSSLELGDSALYFCASSTGYRAFRETQYFGPGTRLLVL.

The rearrangement joins TRBV7-7 to TRBJ1-1; D is uncertain. The germline V gene has CDR1 SSHAT and CDR2 FNYEAQ (reference sequence). The CDR3 totals 13 residues. V was clipped by 2 bases and J by 1 base, with 5 bases between them. The CDR3 loop reads CASSLSENTEAFF. CDR3 sequence (DNA): TGTGCCAGCAGCTTATCAGAGAACACTGAAGCTTTCTTT.

The V gene is TRBV7-8, the J gene TRBJ1-1; D perhaps matches TRBD1 (5 bases). Germline V lookup: CDR1 SGHVS, CDR2 FQNEAQ. Trimming removed 1 base from V and 4 bases from J, with 22 bases in between. This CDR3 spans 18 amino acids. As DNA, the CDR3 is TGTGCCAGCAGCTTAGTTGAGTTTAGGGGCCTGTTGGGCACTGAAGCTTTCTTT. This translates into CASSLVEFRGLLGTEAFF. Variable domain in full (rest from reference TRBV7-8 and TRBJ1-1): GAGVSQSPRYKVAKRGQDVALRCDPISGHVSLFWYQQALGQGPEFLTYFQNEAQLDKSGLPSDRFFAERPEGSVSTLKIQRTQQEDSAVYLCASSLVEFRGLLGTEAFFGQGTRLTVV.

The V gene is TRBV7-9, the J gene TRBJ1-3; 8 nucleotides match TRBD1. Germline CDR1 is SEHNR and CDR2 is FQNEAQ (reference sequence). Trimming at V came to 4 bases and at J to 0 bases, leaving 14 bases not matched to a gene. This CDR3 region has 19 residues. CDR3 coding DNA: TGTGCCAGCAGCTCCCCCCCTGGGACAGGTTCCCTCTCTGGAAACACCATATATTTT. It translates to CASSSPPGTGSLSGNTIYF.